This record covers a single T cell receptor (beta chain). Antigen: not known. This record comes from a study of OX40 agonist ivuxolimab in advanced cancers. Study-wide context: Among those enrolled, mean age was 60 years (range 23 to 79) and about 81% were male. Among those treated, three patients had partial responses, one with hepatocellular carcinoma and two with cutaneous melanoma.

Study-level results: In general, CD8+ T cells held more expanded clones than CD4+ did, on average.

Clones were read by immunoSEQ multiplex PCR, and TCRdb kept only the in-frame ones, dropping some. The table shows roughly 61,000 clones, with approximately 90% occurring only once. Blood was sampled at baseline, cycle 4 day 1, and cycle 7 day 1. Per the germline V gene, CDR1 is SEHNR and CDR2 is FQNEAQ (reference sequence). This CDR3 has 15 amino acids. With 5 bases clipped from V and 0 bases from J, the junction kept 3 bases outside the gene matches. This sequence was found in an adult with an advanced solid tumor such as melanoma, head and neck, liver or kidney cancer. The chain is built from TRBV7-9 and TRBJ1-5; 8 positions match TRBD1. This material consisted of CD4+ or CD8+ T cells sorted from blood, taken in a trial of the OX40 agonist ivuxolimab. The CDR3 nucleotides are TGTGCCAGCAGCGTCGACAGGGGTAGCAATCAGCCCCAGCATTTT. Protein: CASSVDRGSNQPQHF.